This TCR beta chain was profiled in a study of cutaneous CD30+ T cell lymphoproliferative disorder and hepatitis E (dated by TCRdb to 2016 to 2019). Note on this clone: It has no known antigen specificity. Base qualities are missing; no much larger clone stands one base away.

The library was made by the immunoSEQ multiplex PCR assay. The table was pulled from immuneACCESS by TCRdb, which kept in-frame rearrangements only. Such tables lose some clones; where checked, under half of the loss comes from unresolved V genes, and the rest has no known cause. The sample table records thousands of clones; around 70% of these occur just once. Less than 1.2% of the sample is taken by the ten largest. The germline V gene (reference sequence) gives CDR1 as GTSNPN and CDR2 as SVGIG. The trim is 2 bases for V and 3 bases for J, with a gap of 8 bases between the germline ends. From cysteine to phenylalanine, the CDR3 is 12 amino acids long. Only the CDR3 part of the read is kept: 36 bases, read in frame from the first base.

The receptor was derived from a human donor with a cutaneous T cell lymphoproliferative disorder associated with hepatitis E virus. Sample: blood. Recombination joined TRBV30 with TRBJ2-7; TRBD2 is possibly the D segment (5 matching bases). The CDR3 reads CAWSLGIYEQYF. The bases are TGTGCCTGGAGTCTCGGGATCTACGAGCAGTACTTC. The CDR3, completed at both ends by the reference TRBV30 and TRBJ2-7 genes, gives the full variable domain SQTIHQWPATLVQPVGSPLSLECTVEGTSNPNLYWYRQAAGRGLQLLFYSVGIGQISSEVPQNLSASRPQDRQFILSSKKLLLSDSGFYLCAWSLGIYEQYFGPGTRLTVT.